This T cell receptor (beta chain) appears in the sequencing data of a study of radiotherapy plus CTLA-4 blockade in lung cancer. In the study overall: Disease control was present in roughly 29% of patients, and objective responses in roughly 17%.

There are 17 residues in the CDR3. The germline V gene encodes CDR1 SGHTA and CDR2 FQGNSA. V was clipped by 2 bases and J by 4 bases, with 20 bases between them. Clones were sequenced by immunoSEQ multiplex PCR, and TCRdb holds only the in-frame ones, with some missing. Here the sample spans over 60,000 clones, 85% to 90% being singletons. Here the sequenced sample was peripheral blood, taken from a patient treated with radiotherapy plus ipilimumab. This TCR was recovered from a human donor with non-small cell lung cancer who had stable disease on radiotherapy plus ipilimumab. The rearrangement links TRBV7-2 to TRBJ1-2, with unresolved D. In DNA form, the CDR3 reads TGTGCCAGCAGCTTAAGCCCTACCCCCGTCCAGTCCTATGGCTACACCTTC. Protein sequence: CASSLSPTPVQSYGYTF. Looking up the rest from reference TRBV7-2 and TRBJ1-2 gives the full variable domain: GAGVSQSPSNKVTEKGKDVELRCDPISGHTALYWYRQSLGQGLEFLIYFQGNSAPDKSGLPSDRFSAERTGGSVSTLTIQRTQQEDSAVYLCASSLSPTPVQSYGYTFGSGTRLTVV.